Listed here are 7 T cell receptor beta chains from one sample, sequenced in a study of shared clonotypes between healthy human individuals. Sequencing was performed with immunoSEQ multiplex PCR; in TCRdb, only in-frame clones are kept and a portion is missing. The repertoire consists of 950,000 to 1,300,000 clones, with roughly 75% occurring once and the leading ten covering nearly 1.5%. Sequenced: memory CD4+ T cells sorted from blood. Subset reported: CD45RA-negative fraction. Receptor source: a young man in good health.

This chain uses TRBV9 with TRBJ2-1, with 11 positions matching TRBD2. This CDR3 has 15 residues. V trimming: 3 bases; J trimming: 8 bases; junction bases outside the gene matches: 7. Germline CDR1 SGDLS, CDR2 YYNGEE. CDR3 in DNA: TGTGCCAGCAGCGCCTTAGCGGGAGGGCTCCATGAGCAGTTCTTC. Amino acids: CASSALAGGLHEQFF.

V and J are TRBV30 and TRBJ2-7, with D unresolved. Trimming pared 4 bases from V and 3 bases from J, leaving 13 bases between. The germline V gene encodes CDR1 GTSNPN and CDR2 SVGIG (reference sequence). The CDR3 runs 13 residues. The CDR3 loop reads CAWKKISNYEQYF. The CDR3 DNA is TGTGCCTGGAAAAAGATCTCTAACTACGAGCAGTACTTC.

This chain uses TRBV7-2 with TRBJ2-3, with 7 bases aligning to TRBD1. This CDR3 contains 15 residues. The trim removed 5 bases at V and 2 bases at J, leaving 7 bases unmatched. Germline V lookup: CDR1 SGHTA, CDR2 FQGNSA. The CDR3 bases are TGTGCCAGCAGCCCCGGGACAGCCTTCACAGATACGCAGTATTTT. As protein: CASSPGTAFTDTQYF.

The V call is TRBV10-3, the J call TRBJ1-5; possible D gene TRBD1, 5 bases. V was trimmed by 3 bases and J by 4 bases, leaving 13 bases between them. Germline CDR1 and CDR2: ENHRY and SYGVKD. CDR3 length: 15 amino acids. CDR3 sequence reads: CAISDGGGKNQPQHF. The CDR3 nucleotides read TGTGCCATCAGTGATGGGGGAGGAAAGAATCAGCCCCAGCATTTT.

The chain recombines TRBV28 with TRBJ1-4; D is uncertain. Trimming left V 1 base short and J 7 bases short, with 10 bases between. From germline, CDR1 is MDHEN and CDR2 SYDVKM. The CDR3 is 14 amino acids. The CDR3 loop is CASSLSFAGEKLFF. Here the CDR3 DNA reads TGTGCCAGCAGTTTATCCTTTGCGGGTGAAAAACTGTTTTTT.

The DNA of the CDR3 is TGTGCCAGCAGTTCCCGATTCCTACAGGGATCTTATGGCTACACCTTC. Its protein product is CASSSRFLQGSYGYTF. This chain joins TRBV6-6 and TRBJ1-2; TRBD1 is a possible D gene (6 bases). The CDR3 runs 16 residues. Germline lookup yields CDR1 MNHNY and CDR2 SVGAGI (reference sequence). Trimming pared 4 bases from V and 5 bases from J, leaving 20 bases between.

This chain joins TRBV16 and TRBJ1-6, with D possibly being TRBD1 (5 bases). V lost 2 bases, J lost 8 bases, and 7 bases lay in between. From germline, CDR1 is KGHSY and CDR2 FQNENV. The CDR3 spans 13 residues. The CDR3 region has the DNA TGTGCCAGCAGCCAACAGGGAGATTCACCCCTCCACTTT. Residues: CASSQQGDSPLHF.